The 24 T cell receptor beta chains in this list originate from one sample, sequenced in a study of cytomegalovirus exposure and HLA in healthy donors. PCR primers comprised 60 Vbeta and 13 Jbeta primers. Generated by immunoSEQ multiplex PCR, the TCRdb table keeps only in-frame clones and is missing some. The data show roughly 76,000 clones, roughly 89% seen once. The sequenced material came from PBMCs. Receptor source: a woman in her 30s in good health and CMV-seronegative.

The chain joins TRBV7-2 to TRBJ2-1, with a weak D call TRBD2 (6 bases). Trimming removed 5 bases from V and 0 bases from J, with 11 bases in between. The CDR3 is 15 amino acids. CDR1 is SGHTA and CDR2 is FQGNSA in the germline V gene. The CDR3 DNA reads TGTGCCAGCAGCCCCAAGCGGGTCTCCTACAATGAGCAGTTCTTC. Protein product: CASSPKRVSYNEQFF.

This clone came up once. CDR3 sequence reads: CASSTYRGPPYEQYF. The CDR3 nucleotides are TGTGCCAGCAGTACCTACAGGGGACCCCCCTACGAGCAGTACTTC. The chain links TRBV27 to TRBJ2-7; 7 bases are shared with TRBD1. The CDR3 covers 15 residues. J lost 2 bases, V lost 5 bases, and 9 bases had no gene match. The germline V gene has CDR1 MNHEY and CDR2 SMNVEV (reference sequence).

The CDR3 is CASSPRSSGRANAYEQYF. Written as DNA, the CDR3 is TGTGCCAGCAGCCCCCGGAGTAGCGGGAGGGCTAACGCCTACGAGCAGTACTTC. V gene TRBV7-9 combines with J gene TRBJ2-5; 11 bases line up with TRBD2. Judging by the DNA end, TRBJ2-7 fits better; the J call may be wrong. This CDR3 has 18 amino acids. Germline V gives CDR1 SEHNR, CDR2 FQNEAQ (reference sequence).

This clone was observed a few times. The J gene is TRBJ2-2, the V gene TRBV5-1, with 10 bases fitting TRBD2. The CDR3 sequence is 15 residues long. Germline V CDR1 and CDR2: SGHRS, YFSETQ. Trimming removed 4 bases from V and 3 bases from J; junction bases left unmatched: 3. The CDR3 DNA follows: TGCGCCAGCAGCCACCTAGCGGGAGACACCGGGGAGCTGTTTTTT. This sequence encodes CASSHLAGDTGELFF. Filled out from reference TRBV5-1 and TRBJ2-2, the complete variable domain reads KAGVTQTPRYLIKTRGQQVTLSCSPISGHRSVSWYQQTPGQGLQFLFEYFSETQRNKGNFPGRFSGRQFSNSRSEMNVSTLELGDSALYLCASSHLAGDTGELFFGEGSRLTVL.

The chain is built from TRBV2 and TRBJ1-2; 12 bases are a match to TRBD1. CDR1 SNHLY and CDR2 FYNNEI come from the germline V gene. The CDR3 loop spans 14 amino acids. Losses at the gene ends were 8 bases for V and 4 bases for J; bases not matched to a gene: 5. CDR3 DNA sequence: TGTGCCAGCGGGGACAGGGGGCGCGTCTATGGCTACACCTTC. Its protein is CASGDRGRVYGYTF.

This clone was seen a handful of times. The V and J genes are TRBV19 and TRBJ2-6; D perhaps matches TRBD2 (5 bases). From germline, CDR1 is LNHDA and CDR2 SQIVND (reference sequence). CDR3 length equals 17 residues. V dropped 0 bases and J dropped 0 bases, with 9 bases sitting between them. The CDR3 protein is CASSIEGGGSGANVLTF. DNA of the CDR3: TGTGCCAGTAGTATAGAGGGCGGAGGCTCTGGGGCCAACGTCCTGACTTTC.

The chain is built from TRBV4-1 and TRBJ2-7, with unresolved D. The CDR3 contains 13 residues. V was pared by 0 bases and J by 7 bases, with 10 bases between. CDR1 and CDR2 from the germline V gene are MGHRA and YSYEKL. This CDR3 is CASSQEAGGEQYF. CDR3 DNA: TGCGCCAGCAGCCAAGAAGCAGGTGGGGAGCAGTACTTC.

The chain recombines TRBV7-9 with TRBJ2-7; 9 bases map to TRBD2. Per the germline V gene, CDR1 is SEHNR and CDR2 is FQNEAQ (reference sequence). The CDR3 is 15 residues long. The V and J ends lost 3 bases and 3 bases, in that order; junction bases with no gene match: 6. CDR3 bases: TGTGCCAGCAGCTTCCATAGCGGGGGACTCTACGAGCAGTACTTC. It specifies CASSFHSGGLYEQYF.

This chain links TRBV7-8 with TRBJ2-7; D may be TRBD2 (5 bases). V gave up 5 bases and J gave up 0 bases, with 11 bases separating them. Germline V gene data show CDR1 as SGHVS and CDR2 as FQNEAQ. CDR3 length: 14 amino acids. CDR3 coding DNA: TGTGCCAGCAGCCAAAGAGAGGGCTCCTACGAGCAGTACTTC. Translated: CASSQREGSYEQYF.

V is TRBV6-1 and J is TRBJ2-7; 10 bases match TRBD1. Germline CDR1 reads MNHNS; CDR2 reads SASEGT. V trimming: 10 bases; J trimming: 0 bases; junction bases outside the gene matches: 9. This CDR3 has 15 residues. CDR3 protein: CATLKGQGGSYEQYF. The CDR3 DNA follows: TGTGCCACCCTCAAAGGACAGGGGGGCTCCTACGAGCAGTACTTC.

The chain joins TRBV2 to TRBJ2-6; 7 bases agree with TRBD1. J was trimmed by 2 bases and V by 6 bases; bases with no gene match: 25. CDR1 and CDR2 (germline): SNHLY, FYNNEI. The CDR3 spans 22 residues. The CDR3 loop reads CASRRQGLNLSPGSTGANVLTF. DNA of the CDR3: TGTGCCAGCAGGCGACAGGGTCTAAATCTAAGTCCCGGTTCTACTGGGGCCAACGTCCTGACTTTC.

V and J are TRBV11-2 and TRBJ2-7; 9 positions match TRBD2. V was pared by 3 bases and J by 5 bases, with 5 bases of the junction left unmatched. Germline V gene lookup returns CDR1 SGHAT and CDR2 FQNNGV. CDR3 length: 14 residues. As DNA, the CDR3 is TGTGCCAGCAGCTTCGGACTAGCGAGGGACGAGCAGTACTTC. Residues: CASSFGLARDEQYF.

The gene calls are TRBV30 and TRBJ2-2; D gene unclear. V lost 3 bases to trimming and J lost 0 bases, with 8 bases between them. In germline, CDR1 is GTSNPN, CDR2 SVGIG (reference sequence). This CDR3 comprises 14 residues. The CDR3 DNA follows: TGTGCCTGGAGATGGGCAGCGAACACCGGGGAGCTGTTTTTT. The encoded protein is CAWRWAANTGELFF. Full variable domain (outside the CDR3, taken from reference TRBV30 and TRBJ2-2): SQTIHQWPATLVQPVGSPLSLECTVEGTSNPNLYWYRQAAGRGLQLLFYSVGIGQISSEVPQNLSASRPQDRQFILSSKKLLLSDSGFYLCAWRWAANTGELFFGEGSRLTVL.

This clone was picked up one time. The chain recombines TRBV25-1 with TRBJ2-3; 11 bases align to TRBD2. Germline trimming cut 6 bases from V and 3 bases from J; bases unmatched to any gene: 5. The germline V gene encodes CDR1 MGHDK and CDR2 SYGVNS. The CDR3 loop spans 15 amino acids. The CDR3 nucleotides read TGTGCCAGCAGGGGACTAGCGGAGGAAACAGATACGCAGTATTTT. This encodes CASRGLAEETDTQYF.

The V gene is TRBV5-4, the J gene TRBJ2-3, with TRBD1 identical over 8 bases. CDR1 is SGHNT and CDR2 is YYREEE in the germline V gene (reference sequence). This CDR3 contains 15 residues. With 5 bases clipped from V and 2 bases from J, the junction kept 7 bases outside the gene matches. The CDR3: CASRTGGFNTDTQYF. In nucleotides, the CDR3 is TGTGCCAGCAGAACAGGGGGGTTTAACACAGATACGCAGTATTTT. Full variable domain (outside the CDR3, taken from reference TRBV5-4 and TRBJ2-3): ETGVTQSPTHLIKTRGQQVTLRCSSQSGHNTVSWYQQALGQGPQFIFQYYREEENGRGNFPPRFSGLQFPNYSSELNVNALELDDSALYLCASRTGGFNTDTQYFGPGTRLTVL.

This chain uses TRBV28 with TRBJ1-4; the D is unclear. Germline V gives CDR1 MDHEN, CDR2 SYDVKM. The ends were cut back, 2 bases at V and 8 bases at J, with 9 bases in the middle. The CDR3 contains 13 residues. The DNA of the CDR3 is TGTGCCAGCAGTTTAGTGGGCCGGGAAAAACTGTTTTTT. Translated, it gives CASSLVGREKLFF.

The genes are TRBV9 and TRBJ2-3, with 8 bases matching TRBD1. V gave up 3 bases and J gave up 3 bases; unmatched junction bases: 6. Germline assignment: CDR1 SGDLS and CDR2 YYNGEE. There are 15 residues in the CDR3. The CDR3 region is CASSDRTGQTDTQYF. The CDR3 region has the DNA TGTGCCAGCAGCGACCGGACAGGGCAAACAGATACGCAGTATTTT.

This clone was observed once. The chain carries TRBV5-1 and TRBJ2-3; no clear D. The CDR3 has 15 amino acids. V lost 0 bases and J 1 base, leaving 9 bases between the germline ends. Looked up from germline, CDR1 is SGHRS and CDR2 is YFSETQ. The CDR3 region has the DNA TGCGCCAGCAGCTTGGCCGCGATGGGCACAGATACGCAGTATTTT. It yields the protein CASSLAAMGTDTQYF.

The V call is TRBV28, the J call TRBJ2-5; 8 positions match TRBD1. The J call could be wrong; TRBJ2-7 is a better fit for the DNA end. The CDR3 covers 14 residues. Germline V gene data show CDR1 as MDHEN and CDR2 as SYDVKM. CDR3 amino acids: CASSTGQESYEQYF. The CDR3 DNA reads TGTGCCAGCAGTACGGGACAGGAGTCCTACGAGCAGTACTTC.

This chain links TRBV5-5 with TRBJ2-1, with TRBD2 matching 8 bases. With V trimmed by 0 bases and J by 7 bases, 6 bases remained unmatched. Germline V gene sequence: CDR1 SGHKS, CDR2 YYEKEE (reference sequence). This CDR3 is 15 amino acids long. CDR3 region: CASSLARGLENEQFF. Written as DNA, the CDR3 is TGTGCCAGCAGCTTGGCTCGGGGACTAGAGAATGAGCAGTTCTTC.

On this clone itself: At one boundary the junction diverges from the germline segment, which might be a read error. The rearrangement links TRBV6-5 to TRBJ2-7; D ambiguous. The CDR3 is made up of 14 amino acids. CDR1 is MNHEY and CDR2 is SVGAGI in the germline V gene. This chain's CDR3 is CASSYTRQSYEQYF. The CDR3 nucleotides are TGTGCCAGCAGTTACACGAGACAATCCTATGAGCAGTACTTC.

V gene TRBV6-5 combines with J gene TRBJ2-7; a possible D gene is TRBD1 (6 bases). The V end lost 6 bases, the J end lost 2 bases, and 14 bases lay between the germline ends. The CDR3 spans 14 residues. Germline V lookup: CDR1 MNHEY, CDR2 SVGAGI. CDR3 DNA sequence: TGTGCCAGCAGCCCTCAGGACAGCACCTACGAGCAGTACTTC. Protein: CASSPQDSTYEQYF.

The sample holds one count of this clone. V usage is TRBV9 and J usage is TRBJ2-2; D perhaps matches TRBD2 (5 bases). This CDR3 region has 16 residues. Trimming stripped 4 bases from V and 4 bases from J, with 17 bases between. Germline CDR1 SGDLS, CDR2 YYNGEE. CDR3 residues: CASSLEAQMVTGELFF. The CDR3 coding sequence is TGTGCCAGCAGCTTGGAGGCGCAGATGGTCACCGGGGAGCTGTTTTTT.

This clone was seen more than once but under ten times. V gene TRBV7-9 combines with J gene TRBJ1-5; D not resolved. CDR1 is SEHNR, CDR2 FQNEAQ, per germline (reference sequence). Trimming took 1 base from V and 0 from J, leaving 4 bases between them. The CDR3 spans 14 residues. CDR3: CASSLDNSNQPQHF. Written as DNA, the CDR3 is TGTGCCAGCAGCTTAGATAATAGCAATCAGCCCCAGCATTTT.